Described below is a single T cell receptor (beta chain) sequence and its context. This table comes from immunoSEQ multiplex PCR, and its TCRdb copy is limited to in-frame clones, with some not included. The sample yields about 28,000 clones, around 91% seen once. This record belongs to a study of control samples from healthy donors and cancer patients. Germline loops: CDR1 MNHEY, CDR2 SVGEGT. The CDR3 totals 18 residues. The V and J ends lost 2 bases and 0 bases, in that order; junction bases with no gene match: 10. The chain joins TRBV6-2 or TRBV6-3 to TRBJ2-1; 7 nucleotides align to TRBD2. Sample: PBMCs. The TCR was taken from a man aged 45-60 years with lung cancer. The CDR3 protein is CASSYGPIAGSSYNEQFF. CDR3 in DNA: TGTGCCAGCAGTTACGGCCCAATAGCGGGCAGCTCCTACAATGAGCAGTTCTTC.